This T cell receptor beta chain was observed in a study of T cell repertoires in cytomegalovirus infection. Across the study: The authors used CMV epitopes that were HLA-C-restricted (recently identified) and HLA-B-restricted (well studied). Based on public TCR beta signatures, there were indications of CMV infection and of a matching HLA type. Study-wide results and caveats: The response measured ex vivo was dominated by TCR beta clonotypes (HLA-C-restricted and CMV-specific). Identification of carriers of CMV plus the relevant HLA was performed using cumulative public TCR beta family frequency.

This CDR3 is 14 amino acids long. Deletions cut 0 bases from V and 4 bases from J, with 8 bases between. Germline V CDR1 and CDR2: SGHTA, FQGNSA. In regard to this clonotype: Its specificity is not known.

One entry per CDR3 protein results from TCRdb running MiXCR on the reads. In the table there are roughly 570,000 distinct CDR3 sequences, approximately 40% of which are singletons. This TCR was recovered from a human donor in good health (CMV status not recorded). Some clones in this sample may be carry-over from other donors' samples. Source: cultured PBMCs, taken from culture after CMV antigen stimulation. The rearrangement links TRBV7-2 to TRBJ2-3, with D tentatively TRBD2 (5 bases). CDR3 protein: CASSLAGRSDTQYF. The CDR3 DNA reads TGTGCCAGCAGCTTAGCGGGGAGATCAGATACGCAGTATTTT.